This is a list of T cell receptor beta chains from one sample in a study of circulating CD8 cells and anti-PD-1 response in melanoma. In TCRdb, the reads were re-called with MiXCR into one record per CDR3 protein. The sample lists 550 to 800 distinct CDR3 sequences, about 4.8% occurring once. The specimen was CD8+ T cells from PBMCs, collected at baseline or after one month of anti-PD-1 therapy (not recorded which). The receptors here all came from a human donor with melanoma. The CDR3 runs from the conserved cysteine through the conserved F or W. Fields, in order: CDR3 protein, CDR3 DNA, clone size, J gene, V gene, D gene. D genes are given only for firm matches. Only some rows state a clone size, as once, few, many or a class for expanded clones.

CDR3aa: CASSQGGTAPYEQYF
CDR3nt: TGTGCCAGCAGCCAAGGGGGGACTGCCCCCTACGAGCAGTACTTC
abundance: medium-sized
j_gene: TRBJ2-7
v_gene: TRBV4-2
d_gene: -

CDR3aa: CASSPTSTGQGRGYTF
CDR3nt: TGCGCCAGCAGCCCCACATCTACCGGACAGGGTCGTGGCTACACCTTC
abundance: large
j_gene: TRBJ1-2
v_gene: TRBV4-3
d_gene: TRBD1

CDR3aa: CASYRDNEQFF
CDR3nt: TGTGCCAGCTACAGGGACAATGAGCAGTTCTTC
abundance: large
j_gene: TRBJ2-1
v_gene: TRBV2
d_gene: -

CDR3aa: CASSMLGGTDTQYF
CDR3nt: TGTGCCAGTAGTATGCTTGGCGGCACAGATACGCAGTATTTT
abundance: medium-sized
j_gene: TRBJ2-3
v_gene: TRBV19
d_gene: -

CDR3aa: CASSYKSGDPYEQYF
CDR3nt: TGCGCCAGCAGCTATAAGAGCGGGGACCCCTACGAGCAGTACTTC
abundance: medium-sized
j_gene: TRBJ2-7
v_gene: TRBV4-1
d_gene: TRBD2

CDR3aa: CASSPGGGSAQYF
CDR3nt: TGTGCCAGCAGCCCCGGGGGAGGTTCTGCGCAGTATTTT
abundance: medium-sized
j_gene: TRBJ2-3
v_gene: TRBV6-6
d_gene: -

CDR3aa: CSARDTEPQHF
CDR3nt: TGCAGTGCTAGGGACACGGAGCCCCAGCATTTT
abundance: medium-sized
j_gene: TRBJ1-5
v_gene: TRBV20-1
d_gene: -

CDR3aa: CASSQASSAVPSYEQYF
CDR3nt: TGCGCCAGCAGCCAAGCCTCCTCGGCAGTCCCGTCCTACGAGCAGTACTTC
abundance: large
j_gene: TRBJ2-7
v_gene: TRBV4-1
d_gene: -

CDR3aa: CSVHWTGEREQYF
CDR3nt: TGCAGCGTCCACTGGACAGGGGAGCGCGAGCAGTACTTC
abundance: large
j_gene: TRBJ2-7
v_gene: TRBV29-1
d_gene: TRBD1

CDR3aa: CASGFSGPYNEQFF
CDR3nt: TGTGCTAGTGGTTTTTCGGGGCCGTACAATGAGCAGTTCTTC
abundance: large
j_gene: TRBJ2-1
v_gene: TRBV12-5
d_gene: -

CDR3aa: CASSLPGQIYEQYF
CDR3nt: TGTGCCAGCAGTCTGCCTGGGCAAATCTACGAGCAGTACTTC
abundance: large
j_gene: TRBJ2-7
v_gene: TRBV27
d_gene: -

CDR3aa: CASSQDRPTGYTF
CDR3nt: TGCGCCAGCAGCCAAGATCGACCCACTGGCTACACCTTC
abundance: medium-sized
j_gene: TRBJ1-2
v_gene: TRBV4-1
d_gene: -

CDR3aa: CAGLMRLSSGANVLTF
CDR3nt: TGTGCCGGACTCATGAGACTTAGCTCTGGGGCCAACGTCCTGACTTTC
abundance: large
j_gene: TRBJ2-6
v_gene: TRBV6-1
d_gene: -

CDR3aa: CSARPGGSWSYNSPLHF
CDR3nt: TGCAGTGCTCGCCCAGGGGGCTCTTGGTCCTATAATTCACCCCTCCACTTC
abundance: -
j_gene: TRBJ1-6
v_gene: TRBV20-1
d_gene: TRBD1

CDR3aa: CASSHVVKWDRAYNEQFF
CDR3nt: TGTGCCAGCAGCCACGTCGTAAAATGGGACAGGGCCTACAATGAGCAGTTCTTC
abundance: large
j_gene: TRBJ2-1
v_gene: TRBV3-1
d_gene: TRBD1

CDR3aa: CASSLGYRPQGETQYF
CDR3nt: TGTGCCAGCAGTTTAGGGTACAGGCCCCAGGGAGAGACCCAGTACTTC
abundance: large
j_gene: TRBJ2-5
v_gene: TRBV27
d_gene: -

CDR3aa: CASSQFGSNTDTQYF
CDR3nt: TGTGCCAGCAGCCAGTTCGGGAGCAACACAGATACGCAGTATTTT
abundance: large
j_gene: TRBJ2-3
v_gene: TRBV3-1
d_gene: -

CDR3aa: CSVEDLGGEGTQYF
CDR3nt: TGCAGCGTTGAAGATTTGGGTGGCGAAGGTACGCAGTATTTT
abundance: large
j_gene: TRBJ2-3
v_gene: TRBV29-1
d_gene: -

CDR3aa: CASSRSRGGAGELFF
CDR3nt: TGTGCCAGCAGCCGCTCCCGGGGCGGGGCCGGGGAGCTGTTTTTT
abundance: large
j_gene: TRBJ2-2
v_gene: TRBV7-8
d_gene: -

CDR3aa: CASSPTGQGGYNEQFF
CDR3nt: TGTGCCAGCAGCCCCACCGGACAGGGGGGGTACAATGAGCAGTTCTTC
abundance: large
j_gene: TRBJ2-1
v_gene: TRBV7-2
d_gene: TRBD1

CDR3aa: CSVVRVGATDTHYF
CDR3nt: TGCAGCGTCGTCCGAGTGGGGGCCACAGATACGCATTATTTT
abundance: -
j_gene: TRBJ2-3
v_gene: TRBV29-1
d_gene: -

CDR3aa: CASRQGAWDTGELFF
CDR3nt: TGTGCCAGCAGACAGGGGGCTTGGGACACCGGGGAGCTGTTTTTT
abundance: medium-sized
j_gene: TRBJ2-2
v_gene: TRBV6-1
d_gene: TRBD1

CDR3aa: CAPEKPGLLAEEQYF
CDR3nt: TGTGCCCCGGAGAAACCGGGACTCCTAGCGGAGGAGCAGTACTTC
abundance: few
j_gene: TRBJ2-7
v_gene: TRBV24-1
d_gene: TRBD2

CDR3aa: CASRRGQGANTEAFF
CDR3nt: TGTGCCAGCAGAAGAGGACAGGGGGCTAACACTGAAGCTTTCTTT
abundance: large
j_gene: TRBJ1-1
v_gene: TRBV27
d_gene: TRBD1

CDR3aa: CASTDTGTGHYEQYF
CDR3nt: TGTGCCAGCACGGACACCGGGACAGGGCACTACGAGCAGTACTTC
abundance: medium-sized
j_gene: TRBJ2-7
v_gene: TRBV7-9
d_gene: TRBD1

CDR3aa: CASSIRKGGGSSYEQYF
CDR3nt: TGTGCCAGTAGTATTCGGAAAGGGGGCGGGAGCTCCTACGAGCAGTACTTC
abundance: medium-sized
j_gene: TRBJ2-7
v_gene: TRBV19
d_gene: -

CDR3aa: CASMDRDGYTF
CDR3nt: TGTGCCAGCATGGACAGGGATGGCTACACCTTC
abundance: large
j_gene: TRBJ1-2
v_gene: TRBV2
d_gene: TRBD1

CDR3aa: CASSRLKLGTDTQYF
CDR3nt: TGTGCCAGCAGCCGCCTAAAACTAGGAACAGATACGCAGTATTTT
abundance: medium-sized
j_gene: TRBJ2-3
v_gene: TRBV14
d_gene: -

CDR3aa: CASSPWTSGGGETQYF
CDR3nt: TGTGCCAGCAGCCCCTGGACTAGCGGGGGAGGCGAGACCCAGTACTTC
abundance: medium-sized
j_gene: TRBJ2-5
v_gene: TRBV7-2
d_gene: TRBD2

CDR3aa: CASSQEAGGPGDTQYF
CDR3nt: TGCGCCAGCAGCCAAGAGGCGGGGGGGCCAGGCGATACGCAGTATTTT
abundance: large
j_gene: TRBJ2-3
v_gene: TRBV4-1
d_gene: TRBD2

CDR3aa: CASSEGPEALNEQFF
CDR3nt: TGTGCCAGCAGTGAGGGACCCGAGGCCCTCAATGAGCAGTTCTTC
abundance: large
j_gene: TRBJ2-1
v_gene: TRBV2
d_gene: -